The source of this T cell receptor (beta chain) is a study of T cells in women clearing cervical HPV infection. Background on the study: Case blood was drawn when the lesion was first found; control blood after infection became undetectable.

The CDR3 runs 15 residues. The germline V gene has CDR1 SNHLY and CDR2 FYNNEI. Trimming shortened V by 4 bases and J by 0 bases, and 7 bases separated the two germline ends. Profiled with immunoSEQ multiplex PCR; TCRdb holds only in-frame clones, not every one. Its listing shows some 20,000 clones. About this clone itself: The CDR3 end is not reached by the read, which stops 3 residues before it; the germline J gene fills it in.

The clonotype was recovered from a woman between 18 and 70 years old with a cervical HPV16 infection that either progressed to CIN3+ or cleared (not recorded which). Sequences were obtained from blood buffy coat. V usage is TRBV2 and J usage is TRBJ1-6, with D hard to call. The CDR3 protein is CASSGRSSYNSPLHF. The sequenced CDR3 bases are TGTGCCAGCAGTGGCAGAAGCTCCTATAATTCACCC.